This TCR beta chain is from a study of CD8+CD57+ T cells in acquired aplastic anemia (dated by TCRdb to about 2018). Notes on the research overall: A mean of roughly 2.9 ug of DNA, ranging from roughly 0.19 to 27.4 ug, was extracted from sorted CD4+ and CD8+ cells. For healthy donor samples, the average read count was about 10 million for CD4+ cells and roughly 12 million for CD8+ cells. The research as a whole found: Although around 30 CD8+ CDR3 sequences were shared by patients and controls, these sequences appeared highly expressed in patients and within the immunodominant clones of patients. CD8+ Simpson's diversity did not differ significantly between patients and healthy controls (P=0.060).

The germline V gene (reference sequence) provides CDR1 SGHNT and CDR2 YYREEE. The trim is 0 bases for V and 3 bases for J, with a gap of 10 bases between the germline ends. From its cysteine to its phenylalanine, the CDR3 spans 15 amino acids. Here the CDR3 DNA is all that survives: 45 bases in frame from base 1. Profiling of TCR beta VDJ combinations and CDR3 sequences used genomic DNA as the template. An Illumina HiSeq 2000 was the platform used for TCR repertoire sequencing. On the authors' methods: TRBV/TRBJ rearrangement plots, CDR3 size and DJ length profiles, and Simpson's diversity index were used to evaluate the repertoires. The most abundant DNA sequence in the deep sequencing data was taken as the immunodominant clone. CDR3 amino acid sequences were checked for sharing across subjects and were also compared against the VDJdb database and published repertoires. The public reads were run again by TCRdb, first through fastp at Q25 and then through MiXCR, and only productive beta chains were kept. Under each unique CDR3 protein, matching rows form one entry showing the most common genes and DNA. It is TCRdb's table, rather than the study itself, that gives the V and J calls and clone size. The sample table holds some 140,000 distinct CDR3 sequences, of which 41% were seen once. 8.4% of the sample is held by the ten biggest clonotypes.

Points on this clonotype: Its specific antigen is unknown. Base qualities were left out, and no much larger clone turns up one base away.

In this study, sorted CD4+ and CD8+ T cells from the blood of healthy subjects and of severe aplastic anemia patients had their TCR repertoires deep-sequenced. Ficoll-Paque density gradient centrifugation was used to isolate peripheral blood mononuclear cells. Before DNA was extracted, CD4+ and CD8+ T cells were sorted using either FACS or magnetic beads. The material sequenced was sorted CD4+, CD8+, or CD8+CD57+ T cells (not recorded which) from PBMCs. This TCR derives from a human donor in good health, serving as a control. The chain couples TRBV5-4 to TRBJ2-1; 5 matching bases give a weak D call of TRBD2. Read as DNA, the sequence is TGTGCCAGCAGCTTGGTGGGAGCGGTCTACAATGAGCAGTTCTTC. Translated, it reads CASSLVGAVYNEQFF.